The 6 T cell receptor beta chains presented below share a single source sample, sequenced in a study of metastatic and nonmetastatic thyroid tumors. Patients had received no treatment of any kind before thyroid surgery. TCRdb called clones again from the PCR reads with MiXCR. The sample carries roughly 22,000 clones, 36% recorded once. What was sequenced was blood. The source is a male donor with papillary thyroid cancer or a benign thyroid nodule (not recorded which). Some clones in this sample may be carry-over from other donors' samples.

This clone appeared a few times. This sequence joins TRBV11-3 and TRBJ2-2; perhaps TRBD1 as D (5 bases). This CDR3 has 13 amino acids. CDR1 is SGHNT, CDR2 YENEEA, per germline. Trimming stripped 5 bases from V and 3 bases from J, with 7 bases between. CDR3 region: CASSLGHTGELFF. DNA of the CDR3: TGTGCCAGCAGCCTGGGGCACACCGGGGAGCTGTTTTTT.

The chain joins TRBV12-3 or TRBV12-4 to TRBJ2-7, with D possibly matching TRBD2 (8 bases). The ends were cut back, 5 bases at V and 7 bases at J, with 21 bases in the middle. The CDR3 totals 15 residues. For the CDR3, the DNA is TGTGCCAGCAGTCGGGACAGCGGGGGCTTGGGGGAGCAGTACTTC. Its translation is CASSRDSGGLGEQYF.

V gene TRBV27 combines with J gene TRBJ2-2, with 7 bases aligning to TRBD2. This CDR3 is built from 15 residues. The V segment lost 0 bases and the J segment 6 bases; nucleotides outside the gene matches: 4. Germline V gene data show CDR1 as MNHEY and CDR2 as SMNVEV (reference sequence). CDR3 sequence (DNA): TGTGCCAGCAGTTTATCGGGAGGGCCTCCCGGGGAGCTGTTTTTT. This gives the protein CASSLSGGPPGELFF.

In DNA, the CDR3 is TGCGCCAGCAGCCTAGCGGGATTGCCCCCCTACAATGAGCAGTTCTTC. Translating gives CASSLAGLPPYNEQFF. This rearrangement joins TRBV5-1 to TRBJ2-1; 9 positions match TRBD2. V lost 4 bases, J lost 2 bases, and 7 bases stayed unmatched. Germline-derived CDR1 and CDR2 are SGHRS and YFSETQ. The CDR3 runs 16 residues.

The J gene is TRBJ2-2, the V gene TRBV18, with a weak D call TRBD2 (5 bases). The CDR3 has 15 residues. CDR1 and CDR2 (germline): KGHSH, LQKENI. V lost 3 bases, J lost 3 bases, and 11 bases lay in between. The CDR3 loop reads CASSPFRDHTGELFF. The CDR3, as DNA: TGTGCCAGCTCACCGTTCCGGGATCACACCGGGGAGCTGTTTTTT.

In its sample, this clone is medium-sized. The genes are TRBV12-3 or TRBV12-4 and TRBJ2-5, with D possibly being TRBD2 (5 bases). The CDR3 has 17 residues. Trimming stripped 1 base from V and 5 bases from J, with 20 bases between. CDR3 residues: CASSLVGRGPLGETQYF. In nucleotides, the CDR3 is TGTGCCAGCAGTTTAGTCGGGCGAGGGCCCCTGGGGGAGACCCAGTACTTC.